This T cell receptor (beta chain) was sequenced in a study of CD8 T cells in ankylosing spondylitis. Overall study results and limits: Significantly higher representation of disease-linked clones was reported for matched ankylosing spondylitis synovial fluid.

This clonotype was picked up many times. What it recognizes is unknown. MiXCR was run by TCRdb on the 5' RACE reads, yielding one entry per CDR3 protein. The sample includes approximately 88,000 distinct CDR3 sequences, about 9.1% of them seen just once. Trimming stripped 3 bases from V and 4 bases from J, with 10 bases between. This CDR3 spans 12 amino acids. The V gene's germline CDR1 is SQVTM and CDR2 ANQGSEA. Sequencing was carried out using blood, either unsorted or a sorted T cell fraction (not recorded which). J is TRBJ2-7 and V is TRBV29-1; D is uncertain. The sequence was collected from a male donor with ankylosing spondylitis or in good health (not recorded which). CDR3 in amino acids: CSVDSSGYEQYF. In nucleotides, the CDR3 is TGCAGCGTTGATTCTTCCGGGTACGAGCAGTACTTC.